Following are 15 T cell receptor beta chains from one sample sequenced in a study of shared clonotypes between healthy human individuals. Using immunoSEQ multiplex PCR, the repertoire was profiled, and TCRdb retains in-frame clones only, with some absent. The data hold millions of clones, with 85% to 95% observed a single time. The sample taken for sequencing was naive CD4+ T cells sorted from blood. The subset is: CD45RA+ positively selected. The source is a man between 18 and 29 years old in good health.

The genes are TRBV2 and TRBJ2-4; D remains ambiguous. This CDR3 spans 15 amino acids. The V gene lost 0 bases and the J gene lost 0 bases, with 6 bases spanning the gap. The germline V gene has CDR1 SNHLY and CDR2 FYNNEI. The CDR3 bases are TGTGCCAGCAGTGAAGCCCAGCTAGCCAAAAACATTCAGTACTTC. This sequence encodes CASSEAQLAKNIQYF.

A note on this clone: A much larger clonotype is one base distant, so this may be a read error. The rearrangement uses TRBV7-2 and TRBJ2-7; the D gene could be TRBD1 or TRBD2 (5 bases each). CDR1 is SGHTA and CDR2 is FQGNSA in the germline V gene. V was shortened by 5 bases and J by 2 bases, with 13 bases between the two germline ends. The CDR3 is 14 amino acids. CDR3 nucleotides: TGTGCCAGCAGCGACCGGGACGGAGCCTACGAGCAGTACTTC. The encoded protein is CASSDRDGAYEQYF.

As for this clone: This CDR3 is also generated by other DNA sequences in the sample. The chain couples TRBV6-5 to TRBJ2-7; possibly TRBD1 for D (5 bases). CDR1 is MNHEY and CDR2 is SVGAGI in the germline V gene. The CDR3 consists of 16 residues. V gave up 0 bases and J gave up 0 bases, with 12 bases separating them. CDR3 protein: CASSYSSQGYSYEQYF. For the CDR3, the DNA is TGTGCCAGCAGTTACTCGTCCCAGGGCTACTCCTACGAGCAGTACTTC.

This chain connects TRBV9 to TRBJ2-1, with 13 bases matching TRBD2. The junction had 4 bases not matched to a gene; V was cut back by 4 bases and J by 3 bases. This CDR3 region has 16 residues. CDR1 SGDLS and CDR2 YYNGEE come from the germline V gene. The CDR3 is CASSFGLAGDYNEQFF. The CDR3 region has the DNA TGTGCCAGCAGCTTTGGACTAGCGGGGGACTACAATGAGCAGTTCTTC.

The chain links TRBV7-8 to TRBJ2-2; 9 nucleotides line up with TRBD2. V gave up 1 base and J gave up 1 base; unmatched junction bases: 1. The CDR3 runs to 16 residues. Germline V gene data show CDR1 as SGHVS and CDR2 as FQNEAQ. The chain's CDR3 is CASSLGLAVNTGELFF. DNA of the CDR3: TGTGCCAGCAGCTTAGGACTAGCGGTGAACACCGGGGAGCTGTTTTTT.

The rearrangement uses TRBV14 and TRBJ2-6, with TRBD1 matching 8 bases. The CDR3 loop spans 17 amino acids. Germline CDR1 reads SGHDN; CDR2 reads FVKESK. The V segment lost 4 bases and the J segment 3 bases; nucleotides outside the gene matches: 8. CDR3 residues: CASSRGRGRGGANVLTF. CDR3 coding DNA: TGTGCCAGCAGCCGCGGCAGGGGGCGCGGTGGGGCCAACGTCCTGACTTTC.

CDR3: CASSPRQGLNTEAFF. Here the CDR3 DNA reads TGTGCCAGCAGCCCTCGACAGGGGTTGAACACTGAAGCTTTCTTT. V gene TRBV11-2 combines with J gene TRBJ1-1; TRBD1 aligns across 8 bases. CDR3 size: 15 residues. The V and J ends lost 5 bases and 0 bases, in that order; junction bases with no gene match: 5. CDR1 is SGHAT, CDR2 FQNNGV, per germline.

The chain combines TRBV6-5 with TRBJ1-3, with D perhaps matching TRBD1 (5 bases). Germline assignment: CDR1 MNHEY and CDR2 SVGAGI. Trimming took 4 bases from V and 0 from J, leaving 13 bases between them. There are 16 residues in the CDR3. DNA for the CDR3: TGTGCCAGCAGTTTGGGACTGACGAGCTCTGGAAACACCATATATTTT. Protein: CASSLGLTSSGNTIYF.

The chain carries TRBV10-3 and TRBJ2-5; 13 positions agree with TRBD2. V dropped 10 bases and J dropped 1; count of bases not matched to a gene: 6. Per germline, CDR1 ENHRY and CDR2 SYGVKD. CDR3 length: 15 residues. The CDR3 DNA follows: TGTGCCACCAGGGGGACTAGCGGGGCCCAAGAGACCCAGTACTTC. Encoded protein: CATRGTSGAQETQYF.

The sample holds one count of this clone. The chain combines TRBV4-2 with TRBJ2-7; D might be TRBD1 or TRBD2, each matching 6 bases. The length of the CDR3 is 16 residues. Germline-derived CDR1 and CDR2 are LGHNA and YNFKEQ. V lost 6 bases, J lost 0 bases, and 18 bases lay in between. DNA for the CDR3: TGTGCCAGCAGACAGGGCGGTGGAGGGCTCTCCTACGAGCAGTACTTC. This translates into CASRQGGGGLSYEQYF.

Comment on this clone: The sample contains more than one DNA sequence encoding this CDR3. This sequence joins TRBV30 and TRBJ1-2; 7 bases fit TRBD1. The CDR3 sequence is 12 residues long. V lost 2 bases and J lost 6; bases outside the gene matches: 3. Germline V gene data show CDR1 as GTSNPN and CDR2 as SVGIG (reference sequence). The CDR3 DNA reads as TGTGCCTGGAGTCGGACAGGCGATGGCTACACCTTC. Protein: CAWSRTGDGYTF.

V gene TRBV6-6 combines with J gene TRBJ2-2; D call uncertain. CDR3 length equals 14 residues. Germline CDR1 is MNHNY and CDR2 is SVGAGI (reference sequence). V was shortened by 4 bases and J by 8 bases, with 14 bases between the two germline ends. This CDR3 reads CASSWQAKTGELFF. CDR3 DNA sequence: TGTGCCAGCAGTTGGCAGGCAAAAACGGGGGAGCTGTTTTTT.

The V call is TRBV4-3, the J call TRBJ2-1; 14 bases map to TRBD2. CDR3 length: 18 amino acids. CDR1 is LGHNA and CDR2 is YSLEER in the germline V gene. The V gene end was trimmed by 5 bases and the J gene end by 0 bases; junction bases not matched to a gene: 6. The CDR3, as DNA: TGCGCCAGCAGCTACGGGACTAGCGGGGGTCGCTCCTACAATGAGCAGTTCTTC. Residues: CASSYGTSGGRSYNEQFF.

This chain links TRBV18 with TRBJ1-2, with D possibly being TRBD1 (6 bases). The length of the CDR3 is 15 residues. Germline V gives CDR1 KGHSH, CDR2 LQKENI. Trimming cost V 0 bases and J 3 bases, with 11 bases left between them. Here the CDR3 reads CASSPPTGKYYGYTF. The DNA for the CDR3 is TGTGCCAGCTCACCACCGACAGGCAAATACTATGGCTACACCTTC. Looking up the rest from reference TRBV18 and TRBJ1-2 gives the full variable domain: NAGVMQNPRHLVRRRGQEARLRCSPMKGHSHVYWYRQLPEEGLKFMVYLQKENIIDESGMPKERFSAEFPKEGPSILRIQQVVRGDSAAYFCASSPPTGKYYGYTFGSGTRLTVV.

This chain joins TRBV21-1 and TRBJ2-2; TRBD1 is the table's D call, not checked against the DNA. TRBV21-1 is a pseudogene. The length of the CDR3 is 17 residues. The CDR3 DNA sequence: TGTGCCAGCAGCCCTCGGGACAGGACACGGCAAACCGGGGAGCTGTTTTTT. It codes for CASSPRDRTRQTGELFF.